This T cell receptor beta chain was captured by sequencing in a study of cytomegalovirus exposure and HLA in healthy donors. 13 Jbeta primers and 60 Vbeta primers were used for the PCR. Using immunoSEQ multiplex PCR, the repertoire was profiled, and TCRdb retains in-frame clones only, with some absent. This table lists approximately 30,000 clones. CDR1 is GTSNPN and CDR2 is SVGIG in the germline V gene (reference sequence). V was pared by 0 bases and J by 7 bases, with 13 bases between. This CDR3 has 14 residues. The sequence was obtained from a middle-aged woman in good health and CMV-seropositive. The rearrangement links TRBV30 to TRBJ1-5; D may be TRBD1 (5 bases). Sequenced material: PBMCs. The CDR3 loop reads CAWSVLDSGQPQHF. CDR3 in DNA: TGTGCCTGGAGTGTTCTCGACTCAGGGCAGCCCCAGCATTTT.